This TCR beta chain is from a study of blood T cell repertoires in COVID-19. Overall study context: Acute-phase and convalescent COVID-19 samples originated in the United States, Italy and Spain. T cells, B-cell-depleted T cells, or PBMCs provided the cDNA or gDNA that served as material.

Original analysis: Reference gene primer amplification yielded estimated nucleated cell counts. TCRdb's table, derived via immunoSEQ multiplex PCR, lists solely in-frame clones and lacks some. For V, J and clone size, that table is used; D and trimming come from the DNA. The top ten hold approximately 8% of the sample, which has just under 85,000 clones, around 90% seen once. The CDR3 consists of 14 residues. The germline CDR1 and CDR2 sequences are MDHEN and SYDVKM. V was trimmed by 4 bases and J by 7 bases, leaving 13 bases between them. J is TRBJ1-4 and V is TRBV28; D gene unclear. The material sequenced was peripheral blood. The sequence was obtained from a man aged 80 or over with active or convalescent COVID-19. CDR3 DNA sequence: TGTGCCAGCAGTTATCGGGGTATGAGTGAAAAACTGTTTTTT. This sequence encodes CASSYRGMSEKLFF.